This T cell receptor (beta chain) was found in a study of cytomegalovirus exposure and HLA in healthy donors. Overall study: Of all 400 or so donors who were genotyped, 81% belonged to the Caucasian-associated ancestry cluster. Study observations and caveats: The authors later found HLA-associated TCR beta chains more clonally expanded than equally common others.

The trim removed 6 bases at V and 3 bases at J, leaving 5 bases unmatched. The CDR3 is made up of 14 amino acids. Germline-derived CDR1 and CDR2 are MNHNY and SVGAGI (reference sequence). At collection, donors were nominally healthy, but unrecorded immune exposures were probable. Primers: 60 Vbeta forward and 13 Jbeta reverse. Here immunoSEQ multiplex PCR was the method, and the copy in TCRdb shows in-frame clones only, minus some. The sample gives roughly 150,000 clones, about 85% of which show up once; approximately 2.5% is in the top ten. About this clone itself: Its matching antigen is unknown.

Material for sequencing was PBMCs. V and J are TRBV6-6 and TRBJ2-3; 8 positions agree with TRBD1. The receptor comes from a man aged 30-40 years in good health and CMV-seropositive. CDR3 protein: CASSRDRGTDTQYF. The DNA of the CDR3 is TGTGCCAGCAGCCGCGACAGGGGTACAGATACGCAGTATTTT.